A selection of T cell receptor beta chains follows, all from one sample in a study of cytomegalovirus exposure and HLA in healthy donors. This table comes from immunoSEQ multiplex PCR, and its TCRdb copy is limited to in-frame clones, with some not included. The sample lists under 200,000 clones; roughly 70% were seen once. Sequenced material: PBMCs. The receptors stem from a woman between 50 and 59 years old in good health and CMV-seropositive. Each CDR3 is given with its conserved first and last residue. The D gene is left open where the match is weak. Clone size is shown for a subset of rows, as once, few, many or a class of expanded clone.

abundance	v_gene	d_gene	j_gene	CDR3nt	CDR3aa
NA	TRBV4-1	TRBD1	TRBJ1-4	TGCGCCAGCAGCCTGACAGGGTGGACTAATGAAAAACTGTTTTTT	CASSLTGWTNEKLFF
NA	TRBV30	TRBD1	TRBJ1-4	TGTGCCTGGAGTGTACGGGGACAGGGGAAAGTCGAAAAACTGTTTTTT	CAWSVRGQGKVEKLFF
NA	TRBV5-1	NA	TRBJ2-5	TGCGCCAGCAGCTTGGGACTAGTTAGTTGGATCACCGAGACCCAGTACTTC	CASSLGLVSWITETQYF
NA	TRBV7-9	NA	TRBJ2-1	TGTGCCAGCAGCTTATTGGGGGCTGGAAATGAGCAGTTCTTC	CASSLLGAGNEQFF
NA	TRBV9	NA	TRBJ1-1	TGTGCCAGCAGCGTAAATAAGAACACTGAAGCTTTCTTT	CASSVNKNTEAFF
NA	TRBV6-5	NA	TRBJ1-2	TGTGCCAGCAGTTACACGGGTGAGAGCTATGGCTACACCTTC	CASSYTGESYGYTF
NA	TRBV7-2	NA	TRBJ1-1	TGTGCCAGCAGCTTCCAGGCGGACACCAAAGCTTTCTTT	CASSFQADTKAFF
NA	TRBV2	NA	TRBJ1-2	TGTGCCAGCAGGACAGACAACTATGGCTACACCTTC	CASRTDNYGYTF
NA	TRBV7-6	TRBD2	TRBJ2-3	TGTGCCAGCAGCTTAGATCCCTTAGCGGGGGGGCGGAATACGCAGTATTTT	CASSLDPLAGGRNTQYF
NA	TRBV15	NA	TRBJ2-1	TGTGCCACCAGCAGAGATACACAGGGAGTAGGTGAGCAGTTCTTC	CATSRDTQGVGEQFF
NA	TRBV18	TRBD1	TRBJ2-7	TGTGCCAGCTCACCCGGACAGGGCACCTACGAGCAGTACTTC	CASSPGQGTYEQYF
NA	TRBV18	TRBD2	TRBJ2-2	TGTGCCAGCTCACCACGAGGCGGGGGGAACACCGGGGAGCTGTTTTTT	CASSPRGGGNTGELFF
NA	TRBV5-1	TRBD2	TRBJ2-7	TGCGCCAGCAGCTTTGATCCGGGAGGCGAGCAGTACTTC	CASSFDPGGEQYF
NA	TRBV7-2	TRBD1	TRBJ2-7	TGTGCCAGCAGCTTCAGAGGGGGCGGCGAGCAGTACTTC	CASSFRGGGEQYF
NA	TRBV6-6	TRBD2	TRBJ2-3	TGTGCCAGCAGCCCCCCCAGCGGGGCCGCAGATACGCAGTATTTT	CASSPPSGAADTQYF
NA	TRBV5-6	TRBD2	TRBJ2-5	TGTGCCAGCAGCTTAGGACTAGCGGGGGCAGTGGAGACCCAGTACTTC	CASSLGLAGAVETQYF
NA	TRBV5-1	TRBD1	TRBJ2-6	TGCGCCAGCAGCTCCGGACAGGGAGGATCCGGGGCCAACGTCCTGACTTTC	CASSSGQGGSGANVLTF
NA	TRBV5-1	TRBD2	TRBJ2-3	TGCGCCAGCAGCTCGAACGGGGGAGGGACAGATACGCAGTATTTT	CASSSNGGGTDTQYF
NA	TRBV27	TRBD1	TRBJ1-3	TGTGCCAGCACCCCCCTCCACTTTAACCGGGACAGGGGCCTCGTGGGCTCTGGAAACACCATATATTTT	CASTPLHFNRDRGLVGSGNTIYF
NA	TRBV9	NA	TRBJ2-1	TGTGCCTCCAGCGGCCCCTCGGACAATGAGCAGTTCTTC	CASSGPSDNEQFF
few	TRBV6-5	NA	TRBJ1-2	TGTGCCAGCAGTGGACAGAGGGGCTACACCTTC	CASSGQRGYTF
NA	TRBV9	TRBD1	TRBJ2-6	TGTGCCAGCAGGTCGGGACAGGGATCTGGGGCCAACGTCCTGACTTTC	CASRSGQGSGANVLTF
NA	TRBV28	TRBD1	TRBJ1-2	TGTGCCAGCAGTTCGGACGCAGGGGGCAGTAACTATGGCTACACCTTC	CASSSDAGGSNYGYTF
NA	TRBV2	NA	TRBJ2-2	TGTGCCAGCAGTGAATTCGGGTTTTCGAACACCGGGGAGCTGTTTTTT	CASSEFGFSNTGELFF
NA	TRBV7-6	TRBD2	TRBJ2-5	TGTGCGGGGAAAGCGGGATTACAAGAGACCCAATACTTC	CAGKAGLQETQYF
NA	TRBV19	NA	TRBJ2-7	TGTGCCAGTAGTATTACCGGGACATACGAGCAGTACTTC	CASSITGTYEQYF
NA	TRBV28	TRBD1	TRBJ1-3	TGTGCCAGCAGTACCGGACAGGGTCGAGGAAACACCATATATTTT	CASSTGQGRGNTIYF
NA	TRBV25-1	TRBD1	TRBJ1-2	TGTGCCAGCAGCCCCACGACAGGGGGCGCGGGAGGCTACACCTTC	CASSPTTGGAGGYTF
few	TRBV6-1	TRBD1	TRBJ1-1	TGTGCCAGCTTCTTGACAGGGCCGGGGACTGAAGCTTTCTTT	CASFLTGPGTEAFF
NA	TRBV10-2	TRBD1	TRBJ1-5	TGCGCCAGCAGTGTGGACAGGGTCTATCAGCCCCAGCATTTT	CASSVDRVYQPQHF
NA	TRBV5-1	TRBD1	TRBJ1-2	TGCGCCAGCAGCTTGGTTGGACAGGGCGGTTATAGTGGCTACACCTTC	CASSLVGQGGYSGYTF
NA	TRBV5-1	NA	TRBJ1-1	TGCGCCAGCAGCCGGGGTCAGGGAGGGAAGGACACTGAAGCTTTCTTT	CASSRGQGGKDTEAFF
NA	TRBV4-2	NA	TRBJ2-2	TGTGCCAGCAGCCAAGATTTGGCCCGGGGGGCAGGCGGGGAGCTGTTTTTT	CASSQDLARGAGGELFF
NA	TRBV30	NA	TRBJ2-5	TGTGCCTGGAGCGGCGGGCCAGCTTCGGAGACCCAGTACTTC	CAWSGGPASETQYF
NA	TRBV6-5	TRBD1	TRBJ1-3	TGTGCCAGCAGTTACTCGTACCAGGGGGCTGGAAACACCATATATTTT	CASSYSYQGAGNTIYF
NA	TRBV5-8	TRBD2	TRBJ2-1	TGTGCCAGCAGCTTGCCCCGGACTAGCAATGAGCAGTTCTTC	CASSLPRTSNEQFF
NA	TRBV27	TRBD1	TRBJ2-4	TGTGCCAGCAGTTCCTGGGGGACAGGGGCCAAAAACATTCAGTACTTC	CASSSWGTGAKNIQYF
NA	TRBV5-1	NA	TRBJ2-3	TGCGCCAGCAGCCCAGATGGACTTGACACAGATACGCAGTATTTT	CASSPDGLDTDTQYF
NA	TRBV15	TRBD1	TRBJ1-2	TGTGCCACCAGCAGAGATAGACAGGGCATTGGCTACACCTTC	CATSRDRQGIGYTF
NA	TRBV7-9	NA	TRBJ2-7	TGTGCCAGCAGCTTAGGTTACGGTGTCAGAGAGCGGGAGCAGTACTTC	CASSLGYGVREREQYF
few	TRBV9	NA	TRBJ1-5	TGTGCCAGCAGCCCTGACAGTAATAGCAATCAGCCCCAGCATTTT	CASSPDSNSNQPQHF
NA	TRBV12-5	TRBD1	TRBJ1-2	TGTGCTAGTGGTCCCCTGGACAGGGAGTATGGCTACACCTTC	CASGPLDREYGYTF
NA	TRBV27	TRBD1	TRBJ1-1	TGTGCCAGCAGTTCCTCGGGACAGCGATTGAACACTGAAGCTTTCTTT	CASSSSGQRLNTEAFF
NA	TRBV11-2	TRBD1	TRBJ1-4	TGTGCCAGCAGCTTCGGGACAGGGACGGAAAAACTGTTTTTT	CASSFGTGTEKLFF
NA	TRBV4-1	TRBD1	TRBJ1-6	TGCGCCAGCAGCCAGGGGACAGATGGTAATTCACCCCTCCACTTT	CASSQGTDGNSPLHF
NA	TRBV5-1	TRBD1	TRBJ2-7	TGCGCCAGCAGCGGGACAGGGTCCGGTTACGGCGAGCAGTACTTC	CASSGTGSGYGEQYF
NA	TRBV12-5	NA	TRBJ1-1	TGTGCTAGTGGCCTGGACCAGGGGCCGAGTGAAGCTTTCTTT	CASGLDQGPSEAFF
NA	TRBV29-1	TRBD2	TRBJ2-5	TGCAGCGTTGATGAACAGCGGGGCCAGTACTTC	CSVDEQRGQYF
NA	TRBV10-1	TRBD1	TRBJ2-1	TGCGCCAGCAGTCTCGGGACAGGGATCTACAATGAGCAGTTCTTC	CASSLGTGIYNEQFF
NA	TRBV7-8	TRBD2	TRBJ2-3	TGTGCCAGCAGCTTAGCCCCTAGCGGGGGTGGAGATACGCAGTATTTT	CASSLAPSGGGDTQYF
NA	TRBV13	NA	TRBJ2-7	TGTGCCAGCAGCTTAGAGGCGGCCACCTACGAGCAGTACTTC	CASSLEAATYEQYF
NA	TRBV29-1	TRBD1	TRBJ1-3	TGCAGCGCCGGGACAGGGCATGGAAACACCATATATTTT	CSAGTGHGNTIYF
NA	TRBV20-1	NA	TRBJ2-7	TGCAGTGCTAGAGGAGACTACGAGCAGTACTTC	CSARGDYEQYF
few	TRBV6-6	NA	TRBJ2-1	TGTGCCAGCGCCCGCCAGACAGGTCGCGTGGATGAGCAGTTCTTC	CASARQTGRVDEQFF
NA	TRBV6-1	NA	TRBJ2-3	TGTGCCAGCAGCTCAGGGAACACAGATACGCAGTATTTT	CASSSGNTDTQYF
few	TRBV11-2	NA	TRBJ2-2	TGTGCCAGCAGCCTAATGGACAGAAACACCGGGGAGCTGTTTTTT	CASSLMDRNTGELFF
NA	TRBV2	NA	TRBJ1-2	TGTGCCAGCAAAGAGAGCAACTATGGCTACACCTTC	CASKESNYGYTF
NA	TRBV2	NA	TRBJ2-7	TGTGCCAGCCTACAGGGACCTAGCTCCTACGAGCAGTACTTC	CASLQGPSSYEQYF
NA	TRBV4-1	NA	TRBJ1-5	TGCGCCAGCAGCCGCGTCTTGGGCCAGCCCCAGCATTTT	CASSRVLGQPQHF
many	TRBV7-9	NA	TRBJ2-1	TGTGCCAGCAGCTTCACGAGGGAGCAGTTCTTC	CASSFTREQFF